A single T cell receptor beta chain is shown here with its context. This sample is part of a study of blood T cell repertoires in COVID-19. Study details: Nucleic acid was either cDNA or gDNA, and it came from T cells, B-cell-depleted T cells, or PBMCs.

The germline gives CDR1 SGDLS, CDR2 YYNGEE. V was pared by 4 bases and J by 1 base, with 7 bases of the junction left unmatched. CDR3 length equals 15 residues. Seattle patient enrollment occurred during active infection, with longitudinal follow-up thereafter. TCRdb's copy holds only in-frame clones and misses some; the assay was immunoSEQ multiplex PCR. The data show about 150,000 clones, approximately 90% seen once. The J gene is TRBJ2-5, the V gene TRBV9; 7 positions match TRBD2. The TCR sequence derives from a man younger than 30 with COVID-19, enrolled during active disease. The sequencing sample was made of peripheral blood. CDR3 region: CASSPRDYRQETQYF. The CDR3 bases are TGTGCCAGCAGCCCCCGGGACTACCGCCAAGAGACCCAGTACTTC.